This TCR beta chain originates from a study of blood T cell repertoires in COVID-19. For the study at large: Some COVID-19 samples were acute and others convalescent; all came from the United States, Italy and Spain.

CDR1 MDHEN and CDR2 SYDVKM come from the germline V gene. The CDR3 totals 12 residues. Trimming cost V 5 bases and J 2 bases, with 7 bases left between them. Participant ages covered roughly 18 to 89 years across about 25 US areas. Grouping used clinical history reported by participants in a survey and questionnaire. Data came from immunoSEQ multiplex PCR; TCRdb stores just in-frame clones and leaves some out. Among some 200,000 clones, over 75% were seen once, and the ten largest hold over 7%. Sequencing input: PBMCs or T cells enriched from blood (not recorded which). This sequence was found in a woman in her forties with acute COVID-19. This chain joins TRBV28 and TRBJ2-7; D gene ambiguous. CDR3 sequence: CASSTGPYEQYF. CDR3 sequence (DNA): TGTGCCAGCAGTACTGGGCCCTACGAGCAGTACTTC. Complete variable domain (other parts from reference TRBV28 and TRBJ2-7): DVKVTQSSRYLVKRTGEKVFLECVQDMDHENMFWYRQDPGLGLRLIYFSYDVKMKEKGDIPEGYSVSREKKERFSLILESASTNQTSMYLCASSTGPYEQYFGPGTRLTVT.